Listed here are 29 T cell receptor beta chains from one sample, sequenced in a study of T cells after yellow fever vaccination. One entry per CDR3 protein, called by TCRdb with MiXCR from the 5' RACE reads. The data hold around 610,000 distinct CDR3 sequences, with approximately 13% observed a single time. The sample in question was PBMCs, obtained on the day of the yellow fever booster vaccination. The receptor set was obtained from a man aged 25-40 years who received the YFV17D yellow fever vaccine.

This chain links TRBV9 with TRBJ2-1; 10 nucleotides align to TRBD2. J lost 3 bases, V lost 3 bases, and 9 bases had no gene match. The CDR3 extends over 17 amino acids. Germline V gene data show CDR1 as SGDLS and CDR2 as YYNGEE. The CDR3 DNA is TGTGCCAGCAGCGCATCTCTCGGGACTAGCGACTACAATGAGCAGTTCTTC. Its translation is CASSASLGTSDYNEQFF.

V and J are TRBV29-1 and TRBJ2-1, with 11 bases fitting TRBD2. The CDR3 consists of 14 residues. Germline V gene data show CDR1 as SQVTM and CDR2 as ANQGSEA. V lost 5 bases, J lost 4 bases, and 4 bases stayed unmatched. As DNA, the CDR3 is TGCAGCGTTCAAAGACTAGCGGGGTACAATGAGCAGTTCTTC. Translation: CSVQRLAGYNEQFF.

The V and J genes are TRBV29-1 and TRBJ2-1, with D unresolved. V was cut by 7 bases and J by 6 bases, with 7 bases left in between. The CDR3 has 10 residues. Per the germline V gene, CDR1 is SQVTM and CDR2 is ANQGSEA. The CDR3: CSALVNEQFF. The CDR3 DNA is TGCAGCGCCCTGGTCAATGAGCAGTTCTTC.

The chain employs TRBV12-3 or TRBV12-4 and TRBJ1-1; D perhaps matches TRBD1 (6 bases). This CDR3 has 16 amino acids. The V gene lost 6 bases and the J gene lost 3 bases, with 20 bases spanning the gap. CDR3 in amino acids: CASRERGTTEHTEAFF. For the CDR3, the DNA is TGTGCCAGCAGAGAAAGAGGGACAACGGAACACACTGAAGCTTTCTTT.

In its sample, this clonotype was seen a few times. CDR3 loop: CAISERQMESEQYF. The DNA for the CDR3 is TGTGCCATCAGTGAGCGACAGATGGAATCCGAGCAGTACTTC. The rearrangement links TRBV10-3 to TRBJ2-7, with D possibly matching TRBD1 (5 bases). The length of the CDR3 is 14 residues. Germline assignment: CDR1 ENHRY and CDR2 SYGVKD. V was trimmed by 2 bases and J by 6 bases, leaving 14 bases between them.

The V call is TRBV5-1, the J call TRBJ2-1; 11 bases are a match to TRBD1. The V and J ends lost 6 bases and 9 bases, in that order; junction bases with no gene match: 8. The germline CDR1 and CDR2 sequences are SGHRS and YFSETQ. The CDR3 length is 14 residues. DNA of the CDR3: TGCGCCAGCAATCCGGGACAGGGGGTAGGTGAGCAGTTCTTC. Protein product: CASNPGQGVGEQFF.

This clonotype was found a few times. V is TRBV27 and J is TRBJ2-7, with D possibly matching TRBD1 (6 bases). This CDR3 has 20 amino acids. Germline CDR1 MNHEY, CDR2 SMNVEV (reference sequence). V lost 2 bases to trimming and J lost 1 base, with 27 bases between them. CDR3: CASSLKSSARTERTSYEQYF. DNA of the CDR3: TGTGCCAGCAGTTTAAAGTCTTCGGCCCGGACAGAGAGAACGTCCTACGAGCAGTACTTC.

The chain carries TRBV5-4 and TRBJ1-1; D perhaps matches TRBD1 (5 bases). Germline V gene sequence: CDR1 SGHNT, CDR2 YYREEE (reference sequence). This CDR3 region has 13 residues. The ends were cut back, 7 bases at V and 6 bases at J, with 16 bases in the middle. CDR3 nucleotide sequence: TGTGCCAGCGGAGGGGTAAGGGAAGCTGAAGCTTTCTTT. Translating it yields CASGGVREAEAFF.

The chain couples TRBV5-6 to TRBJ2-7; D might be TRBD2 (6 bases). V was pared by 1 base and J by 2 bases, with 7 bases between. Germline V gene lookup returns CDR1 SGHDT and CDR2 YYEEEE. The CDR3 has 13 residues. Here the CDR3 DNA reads TGTGCCAGCAGCTTGTGGGGGGCCTACGAGCAGTACTTC. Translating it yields CASSLWGAYEQYF.

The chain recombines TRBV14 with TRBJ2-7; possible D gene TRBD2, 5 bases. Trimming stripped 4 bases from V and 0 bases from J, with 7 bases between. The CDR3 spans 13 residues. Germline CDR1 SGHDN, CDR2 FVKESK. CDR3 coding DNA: TGTGCCAGCAGCCCTGACTACTCCTACGAGCAGTACTTC. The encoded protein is CASSPDYSYEQYF. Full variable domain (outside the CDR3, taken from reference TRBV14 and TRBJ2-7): EAGVTQFPSHSVIEKGQTVTLRCDPISGHDNLYWYRRVMGKEIKFLLHFVKESKQDESGMPNNRFLAERTGGTYSTLKVQPAELEDSGVYFCASSPDYSYEQYFGPGTRLTVT.

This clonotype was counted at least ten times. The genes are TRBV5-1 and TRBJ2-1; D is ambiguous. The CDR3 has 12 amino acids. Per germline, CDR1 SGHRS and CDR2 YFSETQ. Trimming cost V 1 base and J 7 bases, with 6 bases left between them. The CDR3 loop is CASSLSSNEQFF. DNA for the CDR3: TGCGCCAGCAGCTTGTCGAGTAATGAGCAGTTCTTC.

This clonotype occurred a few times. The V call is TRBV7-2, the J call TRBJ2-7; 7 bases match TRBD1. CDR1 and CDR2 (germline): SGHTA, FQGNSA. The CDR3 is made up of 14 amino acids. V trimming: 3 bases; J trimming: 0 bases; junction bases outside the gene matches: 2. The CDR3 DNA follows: TGTGCCAGCAGCTTCACAGGGGACTCCTACGAGCAGTACTTC. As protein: CASSFTGDSYEQYF.

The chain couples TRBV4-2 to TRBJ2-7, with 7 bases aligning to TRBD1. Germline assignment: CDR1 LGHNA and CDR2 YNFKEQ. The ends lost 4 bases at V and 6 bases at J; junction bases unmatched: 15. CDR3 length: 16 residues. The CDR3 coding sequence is TGTGCCAGCAGCCCGGGCCGCTCGGACAGGCTCGGCGAGCAGTACTTC. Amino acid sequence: CASSPGRSDRLGEQYF.

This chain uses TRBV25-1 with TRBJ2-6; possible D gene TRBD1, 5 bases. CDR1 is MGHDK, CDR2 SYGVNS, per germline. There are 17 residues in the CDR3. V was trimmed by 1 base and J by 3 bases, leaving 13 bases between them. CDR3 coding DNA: TGTGCCAGCAGTGAATGGGCAGGGTCGGGTGGGGCCAACGTCCTGACTTTC. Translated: CASSEWAGSGGANVLTF. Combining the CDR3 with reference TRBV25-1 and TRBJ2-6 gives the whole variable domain EADIYQTPRYLVIGTGKKITLECSQTMGHDKMYWYQQDPGMELHLIHYSYGVNSTEKGDLSSESTVSRIRTEHFPLTLESARPSHTSQYLCASSEWAGSGGANVLTFGAGSRLTVL.

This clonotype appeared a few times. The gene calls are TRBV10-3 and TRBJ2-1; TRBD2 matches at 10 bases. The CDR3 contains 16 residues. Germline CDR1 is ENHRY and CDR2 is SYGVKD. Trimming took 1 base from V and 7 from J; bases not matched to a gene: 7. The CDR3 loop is CAISELALAGGNEQFF. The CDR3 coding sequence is TGTGCCATCAGTGAGTTGGCGTTAGCGGGAGGTAATGAGCAGTTCTTC.

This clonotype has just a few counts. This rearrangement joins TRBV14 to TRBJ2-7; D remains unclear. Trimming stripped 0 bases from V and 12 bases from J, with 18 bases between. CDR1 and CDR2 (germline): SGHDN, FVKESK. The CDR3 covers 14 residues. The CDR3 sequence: CASSQDLRRPFLYF. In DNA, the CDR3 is TGTGCCAGCAGCCAAGATCTTCGCCGACCGTTCTTGTACTTC.

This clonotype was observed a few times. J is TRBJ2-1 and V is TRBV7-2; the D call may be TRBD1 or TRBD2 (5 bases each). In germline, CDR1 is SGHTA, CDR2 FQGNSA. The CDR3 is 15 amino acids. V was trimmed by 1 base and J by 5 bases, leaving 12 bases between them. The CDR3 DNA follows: TGTGCCAGCAGCTTAGTTGCCGGGACCCACAATGAGCAGTTCTTC. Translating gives CASSLVAGTHNEQFF.

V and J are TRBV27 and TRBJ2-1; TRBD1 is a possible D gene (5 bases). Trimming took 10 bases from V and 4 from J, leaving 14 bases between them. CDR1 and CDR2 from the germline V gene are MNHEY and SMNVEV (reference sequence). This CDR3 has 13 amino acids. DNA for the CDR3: TGTGCCACTCGTCTAGACAGATACAATGAGCAGTTCTTC. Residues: CATRLDRYNEQFF.

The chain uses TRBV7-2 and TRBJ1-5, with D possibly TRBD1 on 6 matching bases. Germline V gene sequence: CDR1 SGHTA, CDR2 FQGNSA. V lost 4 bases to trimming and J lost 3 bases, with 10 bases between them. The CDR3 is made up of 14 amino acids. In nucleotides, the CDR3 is TGTGCCAGCAGCTCGACAGGTCCCAATCAGCCCCAGCATTTT. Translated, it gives CASSSTGPNQPQHF.

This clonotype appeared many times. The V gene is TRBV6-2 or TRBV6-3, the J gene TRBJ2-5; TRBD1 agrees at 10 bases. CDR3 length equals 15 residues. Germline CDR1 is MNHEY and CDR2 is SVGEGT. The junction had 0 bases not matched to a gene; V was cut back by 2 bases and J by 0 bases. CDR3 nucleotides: TGTGCCAGCAGTTACGGGACAGGGGACCAAGAGACCCAGTACTTC. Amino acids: CASSYGTGDQETQYF.

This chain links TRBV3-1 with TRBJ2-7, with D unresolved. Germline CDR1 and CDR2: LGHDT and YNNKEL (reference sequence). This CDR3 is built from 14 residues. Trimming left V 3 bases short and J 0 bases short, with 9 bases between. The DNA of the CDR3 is TGTGCCAGCAGCCACGTCGACACCTCCTACGAGCAGTACTTC. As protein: CASSHVDTSYEQYF.

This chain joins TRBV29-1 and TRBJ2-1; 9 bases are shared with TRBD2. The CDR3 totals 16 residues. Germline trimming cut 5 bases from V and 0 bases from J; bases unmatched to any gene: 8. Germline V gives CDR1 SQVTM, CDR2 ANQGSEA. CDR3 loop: CSVSPSGISSYNEQFF. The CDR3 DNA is TGCAGCGTTTCCCCTAGCGGGATAAGCTCCTACAATGAGCAGTTCTTC.

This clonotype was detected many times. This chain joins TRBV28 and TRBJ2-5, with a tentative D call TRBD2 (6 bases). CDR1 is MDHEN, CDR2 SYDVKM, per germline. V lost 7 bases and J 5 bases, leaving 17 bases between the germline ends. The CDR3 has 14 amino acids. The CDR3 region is CASNDPGVGETQYF. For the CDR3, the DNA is TGTGCCAGCAACGATCCGGGAGTGGGGGAGACCCAGTACTTC.

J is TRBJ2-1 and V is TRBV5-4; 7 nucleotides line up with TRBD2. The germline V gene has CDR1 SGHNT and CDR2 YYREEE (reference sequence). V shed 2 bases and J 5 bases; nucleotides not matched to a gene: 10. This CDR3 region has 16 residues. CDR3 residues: CASSFGGRVSHNEQFF. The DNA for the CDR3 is TGTGCCAGCAGCTTTGGCGGGAGAGTCAGCCACAATGAGCAGTTCTTC.

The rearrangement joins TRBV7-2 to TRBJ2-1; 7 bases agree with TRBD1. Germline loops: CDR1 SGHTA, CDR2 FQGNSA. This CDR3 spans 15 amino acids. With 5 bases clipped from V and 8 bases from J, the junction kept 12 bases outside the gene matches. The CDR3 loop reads CASSNSAGGRDEQFF. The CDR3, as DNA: TGTGCCAGCAGCAATTCGGCAGGGGGTCGAGATGAGCAGTTCTTC. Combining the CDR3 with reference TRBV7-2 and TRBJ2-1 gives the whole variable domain GAGVSQSPSNKVTEKGKDVELRCDPISGHTALYWYRQSLGQGLEFLIYFQGNSAPDKSGLPSDRFSAERTGGSVSTLTIQRTQQEDSAVYLCASSNSAGGRDEQFFGPGTRLTVL.

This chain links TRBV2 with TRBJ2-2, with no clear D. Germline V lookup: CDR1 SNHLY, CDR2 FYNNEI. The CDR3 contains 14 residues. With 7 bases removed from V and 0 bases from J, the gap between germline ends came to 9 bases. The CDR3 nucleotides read TGTGCCAGCATGGGCTGGACGAACACCGGGGAGCTGTTTTTT. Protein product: CASMGWTNTGELFF.

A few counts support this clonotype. The CDR3: CASSTGPSGEQFF. The CDR3 DNA is TGTGCCAGCAGCACCGGCCCGTCAGGGGAGCAGTTCTTC. This chain uses TRBV7-9 with TRBJ2-1, with D possibly being TRBD1 (5 bases). Trimming cost V 5 bases and J 10 bases, with 15 bases left between them. CDR3 length: 13 amino acids. Per the germline V gene, CDR1 is SEHNR and CDR2 is FQNEAQ (reference sequence).

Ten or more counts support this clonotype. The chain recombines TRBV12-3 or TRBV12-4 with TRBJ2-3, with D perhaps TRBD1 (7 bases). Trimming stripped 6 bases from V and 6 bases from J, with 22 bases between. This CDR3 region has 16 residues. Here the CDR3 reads CASSAPRDRGLDTQYF. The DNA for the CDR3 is TGTGCCAGCAGCGCCCCGCGGGACAGAGGATTGGATACGCAGTATTTT.

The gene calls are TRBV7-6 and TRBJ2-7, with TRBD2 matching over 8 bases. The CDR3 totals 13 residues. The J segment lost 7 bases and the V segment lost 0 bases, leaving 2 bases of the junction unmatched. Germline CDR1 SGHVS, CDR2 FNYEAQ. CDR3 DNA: TGTGCCAGCAGCTTAGCCCCGGGAGGGGAGCAGTACTTC. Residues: CASSLAPGGEQYF.